The 14 T cell receptor beta chains given below trace back to one sample, sequenced in a study of blood T cell repertoires in COVID-19. TCRdb's table, derived via immunoSEQ multiplex PCR, lists solely in-frame clones and lacks some. The data show fewer than 35,000 clones, roughly nine tenths seen once. Sample: peripheral blood. The receptors come from a human donor with active COVID-19. The donor label of this sample is uncertain.

This rearrangement joins TRBV28 to TRBJ1-1; no clear D. Germline V CDR1 and CDR2: MDHEN, SYDVKM. The V gene lost 5 bases and the J gene lost 5 bases, with 6 bases spanning the gap. This CDR3 has 11 residues. The CDR3 DNA is TGTGCCAGCAGTCCCCATACTGAAGCTTTCTTT. Encoded protein: CASSPHTEAFF.

The chain couples TRBV5-6 to TRBJ1-2; no definite D call. The CDR3 has 13 amino acids. CDR1 is SGHDT and CDR2 is YYEEEE in the germline V gene. Trimming stripped 4 bases from V and 0 bases from J, with 7 bases between. In DNA, the CDR3 is TGTGCCAGCAGCCTAGGAGCTAACTATGGCTACACCTTC. It translates to CASSLGANYGYTF.

The genes are TRBV6-5 and TRBJ1-2; 7 bases align to TRBD1. CDR1 and CDR2 from the germline V gene are MNHEY and SVGAGI. This CDR3 comprises 13 residues. J gave up 4 bases and V 3 bases, and 2 bases lay outside the gene matches. CDR3 loop: CASSYEGAYGYTF. The CDR3 DNA reads as TGTGCCAGCAGTTATGAGGGGGCCTATGGCTACACCTTC.

The V gene is TRBV7-3, the J gene TRBJ1-6; TRBD1 matches at 7 bases. V shed 2 bases and J 7 bases; nucleotides not matched to a gene: 5. The germline gives CDR1 SGHTA, CDR2 FQGTGA. The CDR3 is made up of 15 amino acids. CDR3 coding DNA: TGTGCCAGCAGCTTATTCGGGACAGAGAATTCACCCCTCCACTTT. Its translation: CASSLFGTENSPLHF.

This clone was seen a single time. This chain links TRBV6-4 with TRBJ2-1, with 11 positions matching TRBD2. The CDR3 has 16 amino acids. V trimming: 8 bases; J trimming: 1 base; junction bases outside the gene matches: 7. CDR1 and CDR2 (germline): MRHNA, SNTAGT. The CDR3 DNA sequence: TGTGCCAGCTCTGCCTCTAGCGGGGGGTCCTACAATGAGCAGTTCTTC. Amino acids: CASSASSGGSYNEQFF.

The chain employs TRBV18 and TRBJ1-1; no definite D call. Germline V gives CDR1 KGHSH, CDR2 LQKENI. The V end lost 3 bases, the J end lost 3 bases, and 23 bases lay between the germline ends. The CDR3 loop spans 18 amino acids. CDR3 sequence (DNA): TGTGCCAGCTCACCCCCCGGGGTGGGTTTGAGTTATCACACTGAAGCTTTCTTT. It yields the protein CASSPPGVGLSYHTEAFF.

As DNA, the CDR3 is TGTGCCAGCAGTTACTCGAAAAGGGCCGGGACTAGCCTCACAGATACGCAGTATTTT. Encoded protein: CASSYSKRAGTSLTDTQYF. The chain recombines TRBV6-2 or TRBV6-3 with TRBJ2-3; 9 bases are shared with TRBD2. Looked up from germline, CDR1 is MNHEY and CDR2 is SVGEGT. This CDR3 region has 19 residues. V was pared by 0 bases and J by 2 bases, with 12 bases of the junction left unmatched.

V gene TRBV7-9 combines with J gene TRBJ2-5, with D possibly TRBD1 on 6 matching bases. The germline CDR1 and CDR2 sequences are SEHNR and FQNEAQ (reference sequence). Trimming took off 4 bases at V and 7 bases at J, with 10 bases between the two ends. CDR3 length: 12 amino acids. The CDR3 region is CASSSGQWTQYF. The CDR3 coding sequence is TGTGCCAGCAGCTCTGGACAGTGGACCCAGTACTTC.

The chain recombines TRBV5-4 with TRBJ2-5; 10 bases line up with TRBD2. CDR1 is SGHNT and CDR2 is YYREEE in the germline V gene (reference sequence). Trimming cost V 4 bases and J 2 bases; bases outside gene matches: 8. The CDR3 runs to 16 residues. Written as DNA, the CDR3 is TGTGCCAGCAGCCCGGGACTAGCGAACGGACAAGAGACCCAGTACTTC. Translation: CASSPGLANGQETQYF. Combining the CDR3 with reference TRBV5-4 and TRBJ2-5 gives the whole variable domain ETGVTQSPTHLIKTRGQQVTLRCSSQSGHNTVSWYQQALGQGPQFIFQYYREEENGRGNFPPRFSGLQFPNYSSELNVNALELDDSALYLCASSPGLANGQETQYFGPGTRLLVL.

The V gene is TRBV7-9, the J gene TRBJ1-4; D unclear. Germline CDR1 reads SEHNR; CDR2 reads FQNEAQ (reference sequence). This CDR3 region has 15 residues. Trimming shortened V by 1 base and J by 5 bases, and 11 bases separated the two germline ends. CDR3 sequence reads: CASSLGGSSNEKLFF. The CDR3 nucleotides are TGTGCCAGCAGCTTAGGAGGGTCCTCAAATGAAAAACTGTTTTTT.

Here the CDR3 reads CASPMGGTLNSPLHF. The CDR3 DNA reads TGCGCCAGCCCAATGGGGGGGACGTTGAATTCACCCCTCCACTTT. This chain links TRBV10-1 with TRBJ1-6; possible D gene TRBD1, 5 bases. The CDR3 consists of 15 residues. Per the germline V gene, CDR1 is WNHNN and CDR2 is SYGVQD (reference sequence). V was shortened by 8 bases and J by 7 bases, with 18 bases between the two germline ends.

J is TRBJ2-5 and V is TRBV27; 7 bases fit TRBD1. V lost 0 bases to trimming and J lost 2 bases; unmatched junction nucleotides: 3. Germline V gene lookup returns CDR1 MNHEY and CDR2 SMNVEV (reference sequence). The CDR3 has 15 amino acids. The CDR3 loop reads CASSLSSGGQETQYF. Written as DNA, the CDR3 is TGTGCCAGCAGTTTATCATCAGGGGGTCAAGAGACCCAGTACTTC.

This sequence joins TRBV6-4 and TRBJ2-2; 11 bases map to TRBD1. Germline-derived CDR1 and CDR2 are MRHNA and SNTAGT. J gave up 4 bases and V 6 bases, and 7 bases lay outside the gene matches. This CDR3 is 16 amino acids long. CDR3 sequence: CASSRTGTGGTGELFF. CDR3 bases: TGTGCCAGCAGCAGAACCGGGACAGGGGGCACCGGGGAGCTGTTTTTT.

The J gene is TRBJ2-3, the V gene TRBV4-3; TRBD2 aligns across 9 bases. CDR1 and CDR2 (germline): LGHNA, YSLEER. The CDR3 length is 16 residues. The V segment lost 0 bases and the J segment 1 base; nucleotides outside the gene matches: 2. The CDR3 region is CASSQDLAGRTDTQYF. DNA of the CDR3: TGCGCCAGCAGCCAAGATCTAGCGGGGCGCACAGATACGCAGTATTTT.